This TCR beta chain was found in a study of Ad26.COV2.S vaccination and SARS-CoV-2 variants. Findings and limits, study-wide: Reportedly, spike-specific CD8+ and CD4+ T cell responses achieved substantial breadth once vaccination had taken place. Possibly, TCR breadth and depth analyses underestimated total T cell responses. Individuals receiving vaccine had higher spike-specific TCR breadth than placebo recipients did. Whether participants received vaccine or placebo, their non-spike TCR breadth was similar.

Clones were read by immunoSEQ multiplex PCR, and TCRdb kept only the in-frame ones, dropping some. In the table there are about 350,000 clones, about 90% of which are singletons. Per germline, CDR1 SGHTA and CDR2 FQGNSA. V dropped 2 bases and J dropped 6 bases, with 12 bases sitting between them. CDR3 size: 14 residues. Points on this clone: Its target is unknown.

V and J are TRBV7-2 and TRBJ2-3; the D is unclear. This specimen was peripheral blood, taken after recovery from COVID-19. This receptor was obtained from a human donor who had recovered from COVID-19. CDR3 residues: CASSLSGVRDTQYF. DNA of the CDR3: TGTGCCAGCAGCTTATCTGGGGTGAGGGATACGCAGTATTTT.